The rows below give T cell receptor beta chains drawn from one sample of a study of T cells after yellow fever vaccination. Using its own MiXCR run on the 5' RACE reads, TCRdb lists one record per CDR3 protein. This table has 300,000 to 400,000 distinct CDR3 sequences, over 5% appearing once. Material: PBMCs, obtained 5 days after the yellow fever booster vaccination. The source of these receptors is a man aged 30 to 45 who received the YFV17D yellow fever vaccine. CDR3s include the opening cysteine and the closing phenylalanine or tryptophan. Fields, in order: V gene, J gene, clone size, D gene, CDR3 protein, CDR3 DNA. A D gene is named only where the DNA matches it firmly. Clone size, where shown, is once, few, many, or a class for clones that have expanded.

V gene: TRBV7-9
J gene: TRBJ2-7
clone size: many
D gene: NA
CDR3 protein: CASSLSGSTYEQYF
CDR3 DNA: TGTGCCAGCAGCTTAAGCGGGTCCACCTACGAGCAGTACTTC

V gene: TRBV7-2
J gene: TRBJ2-1
clone size: NA
D gene: NA
CDR3 protein: CASSPTREKQFF
CDR3 DNA: TGTGCCAGCAGCCCGACCCGGGAGAAGCAGTTCTTC

V gene: TRBV5-5
J gene: TRBJ2-1
clone size: few
D gene: TRBD2
CDR3 protein: CASSVTSGSEQFF
CDR3 DNA: TGTGCCAGCAGCGTGACTAGCGGGAGTGAGCAGTTCTTC

V gene: TRBV4-2
J gene: TRBJ2-3
clone size: many
D gene: NA
CDR3 protein: CASSQDHRGAVTQYF
CDR3 DNA: TGTGCCAGCAGCCAAGATCATAGAGGGGCGGTTACGCAGTATTTT

V gene: TRBV4-3
J gene: TRBJ1-1
clone size: NA
D gene: NA
CDR3 protein: CASSQDGTAIEDFF
CDR3 DNA: TGCGCCAGCAGCCAAGATGGAACGGCTATAGAAGATTTCTTT

V gene: TRBV6-1
J gene: TRBJ1-1
clone size: NA
D gene: TRBD1
CDR3 protein: CASRTRDREGMNTEAFF
CDR3 DNA: TGTGCCAGCAGGACAAGGGACAGGGAAGGGATGAACACTGAAGCTTTCTTT

V gene: TRBV20-1
J gene: TRBJ2-3
clone size: few
D gene: NA
CDR3 protein: CSASPRLGTDTQYF
CDR3 DNA: TGCAGTGCTAGCCCCCGGTTGGGCACAGATACGCAGTATTTT

V gene: TRBV29-1
J gene: TRBJ2-1
clone size: many
D gene: TRBD2
CDR3 protein: CSVPRWGGYEQFF
CDR3 DNA: TGCAGCGTACCTCGGTGGGGGGGTTATGAGCAGTTCTTC

V gene: TRBV19
J gene: TRBJ2-1
clone size: many
D gene: TRBD1
CDR3 protein: CASKPHMDRTYNEQFF
CDR3 DNA: TGTGCCAGTAAGCCTCACATGGACAGGACCTACAATGAGCAGTTCTTC

V gene: TRBV24-1
J gene: TRBJ2-2
clone size: many
D gene: TRBD1
CDR3 protein: CATGTGTNTGELFF
CDR3 DNA: TGTGCCACCGGGACAGGGACCAACACCGGGGAGCTGTTTTTT

V gene: TRBV12-3/TRBV12-4
J gene: TRBJ2-1
clone size: NA
D gene: NA
CDR3 protein: CASSFLPTEQFF
CDR3 DNA: TGTGCCAGCAGCTTCCTCCCCACGGAGCAGTTCTTC

V gene: TRBV7-2
J gene: TRBJ2-1
clone size: few
D gene: TRBD2
CDR3 protein: CASNPVAGGLGGNEQFF
CDR3 DNA: TGTGCCAGCAACCCTGTAGCGGGAGGGCTGGGGGGGAATGAGCAGTTCTTC

V gene: TRBV2
J gene: TRBJ2-7
clone size: NA
D gene: NA
CDR3 protein: CASSEEGASSYEQYF
CDR3 DNA: TGTGCCAGCAGTGAGGAGGGGGCCAGCTCCTACGAGCAGTACTTC

V gene: TRBV20-1
J gene: TRBJ2-3
clone size: few
D gene: NA
CDR3 protein: CMCRTDTQYF
CDR3 DNA: TGCATGTGCCGCACAGATACGCAGTATTTT

V gene: TRBV5-1
J gene: TRBJ2-2
clone size: NA
D gene: NA
CDR3 protein: CASSLGGGDTGELFF
CDR3 DNA: TGCGCCAGCAGCCTAGGGGGGGGCGACACCGGGGAGCTGTTTTTT

V gene: TRBV19
J gene: TRBJ1-5
clone size: NA
D gene: NA
CDR3 protein: CASSITGSNQPQHF
CDR3 DNA: TGTGCCAGTAGTATAACCGGATCCAATCAGCCCCAGCATTTT

V gene: TRBV7-9
J gene: TRBJ2-7
clone size: few
D gene: TRBD1
CDR3 protein: CASTKSPGQGYEQYF
CDR3 DNA: TGTGCCAGCACCAAAAGCCCGGGACAGGGCTACGAGCAGTACTTC

V gene: TRBV29-1
J gene: TRBJ2-7
clone size: few
D gene: TRBD2
CDR3 protein: CSVQSGRDYEQYF
CDR3 DNA: TGCAGCGTTCAAAGCGGGAGGGACTACGAGCAGTACTTC

V gene: TRBV7-3
J gene: TRBJ2-5
clone size: few
D gene: NA
CDR3 protein: CASSLSGSETQYF
CDR3 DNA: TGTGCCAGCAGCTTAAGTGGGAGCGAGACCCAGTACTTC

V gene: TRBV7-2
J gene: TRBJ2-7
clone size: many
D gene: NA
CDR3 protein: CASSRQETYEQYF
CDR3 DNA: TGTGCCAGCAGCCGGCAGGAGACCTACGAGCAGTACTTC

V gene: TRBV4-3
J gene: TRBJ2-1
clone size: few
D gene: TRBD1
CDR3 protein: CASSQRQGFYNEQFF
CDR3 DNA: TGCGCCAGCAGCCAGCGACAGGGTTTTTACAATGAGCAGTTCTTC

V gene: TRBV12-3/TRBV12-4
J gene: TRBJ1-2
clone size: many
D gene: NA
CDR3 protein: CASSRTLNYGYTF
CDR3 DNA: TGTGCCAGCAGCCGGACACTTAACTATGGCTACACCTTC

V gene: TRBV20-1
J gene: TRBJ2-3
clone size: few
D gene: TRBD2
CDR3 protein: CSAPSGRARGLLDTQYF
CDR3 DNA: TGCAGTGCGCCTAGCGGGAGGGCCCGCGGATTATTAGATACGCAGTATTTT

V gene: TRBV5-6
J gene: TRBJ2-7
clone size: many
D gene: NA
CDR3 protein: CASSPGPLYEQYF
CDR3 DNA: TGTGCCAGCAGCCCCGGGCCGCTCTACGAGCAGTACTTC

V gene: TRBV28
J gene: TRBJ2-1
clone size: NA
D gene: NA
CDR3 protein: CASSRLVLRAGQREQFF
CDR3 DNA: TGTGCCAGCAGTCGCCTAGTCTTGCGGGCGGGCCAGAGGGAGCAGTTCTTC

V gene: TRBV7-2
J gene: TRBJ2-5
clone size: many
D gene: NA
CDR3 protein: CASSLDLWGAETQYF
CDR3 DNA: TGTGCCAGCAGCTTAGACTTGTGGGGGGCGGAGACCCAGTACTTC

V gene: TRBV21-1
J gene: TRBJ2-1
clone size: NA
D gene: NA
CDR3 protein: CASAKSAESSYNEQFF
CDR3 DNA: TGTGCCAGCGCGAAATCGGCGGAGAGCTCCTACAATGAGCAGTTCTTC

V gene: TRBV12-3/TRBV12-4
J gene: TRBJ2-2
clone size: few
D gene: TRBD1
CDR3 protein: CASTQGAGGLFF
CDR3 DNA: TGTGCCAGCACCCAGGGGGCCGGGGGGCTGTTTTTT

V gene: TRBV7-2
J gene: TRBJ2-3
clone size: NA
D gene: TRBD2
CDR3 protein: CASSLLAGFPDTQYF
CDR3 DNA: TGTGCCAGCAGCCTCCTAGCGGGATTCCCAGATACGCAGTATTTT

V gene: TRBV7-2
J gene: TRBJ2-5
clone size: few
D gene: TRBD1
CDR3 protein: CASSLFAGGQETQYF
CDR3 DNA: TGTGCCAGCAGCTTATTTGCAGGGGGACAAGAGACCCAGTACTTC

V gene: TRBV7-2
J gene: TRBJ2-7
clone size: many
D gene: TRBD1
CDR3 protein: CASRRQGMEQYF
CDR3 DNA: TGTGCCAGCAGACGACAGGGGATGGAGCAGTACTTC

V gene: TRBV20-1
J gene: TRBJ2-6
clone size: few
D gene: NA
CDR3 protein: CSARGEDSGGANVLTF
CDR3 DNA: TGCAGTGCTAGGGGGGAGGATTCCGGGGGGGCCAACGTCCTGACTTTC

V gene: TRBV18
J gene: TRBJ2-2
clone size: many
D gene: NA
CDR3 protein: CASSAISTGELFF
CDR3 DNA: TGTGCCAGCTCGGCCATCAGCACCGGGGAGCTGTTTTTT

V gene: TRBV6-1
J gene: TRBJ2-3
clone size: many
D gene: TRBD1
CDR3 protein: CASTERPKTGFGADTQYF
CDR3 DNA: TGTGCCAGCACCGAACGCCCCAAGACAGGGTTCGGGGCAGATACGCAGTATTTT

V gene: TRBV2
J gene: TRBJ2-1
clone size: many
D gene: TRBD2
CDR3 protein: CASRAGTSSYNEQFF
CDR3 DNA: TGTGCCAGCAGGGCCGGGACTAGCAGTTACAATGAGCAGTTCTTC

V gene: TRBV7-2
J gene: TRBJ2-7
clone size: many
D gene: NA
CDR3 protein: CASSLDLGEQYF
CDR3 DNA: TGTGCCAGCAGCTTAGACTTGGGGGAGCAGTACTTC

V gene: TRBV4-3
J gene: TRBJ2-7
clone size: few
D gene: TRBD2
CDR3 protein: CASSQRAGGFHYEQYF
CDR3 DNA: TGCGCCAGCAGCCAGAGAGCGGGAGGGTTCCATTACGAGCAGTACTTC

V gene: TRBV7-9
J gene: TRBJ2-2
clone size: many
D gene: NA
CDR3 protein: CASSFRALGLAGELFF
CDR3 DNA: TGTGCCAGCAGCTTTCGCGCCCTCGGGCTGGCCGGGGAGCTGTTTTTT

V gene: TRBV14
J gene: TRBJ2-1
clone size: few
D gene: TRBD2
CDR3 protein: CASSQARTRNNEQFF
CDR3 DNA: TGTGCCAGCAGCCAAGCCCGGACTAGGAACAATGAGCAGTTCTTC

V gene: TRBV7-9
J gene: TRBJ2-5
clone size: NA
D gene: NA
CDR3 protein: CASSASGETQYF
CDR3 DNA: TGTGCCAGCAGTGCATCGGGGGAGACCCAGTACTTC

V gene: TRBV12-3/TRBV12-4
J gene: TRBJ1-1
clone size: NA
D gene: NA
CDR3 protein: CATDDSNEAFF
CDR3 DNA: TGTGCCACCGACGACAGCAATGAAGCTTTCTTT

V gene: TRBV12-3/TRBV12-4
J gene: TRBJ2-4
clone size: NA
D gene: TRBD1
CDR3 protein: CASSLAITGGRQAF
CDR3 DNA: TGTGCCAGCAGTTTAGCCATTACAGGGGGCCGGCAGGCTTTC